These T cell receptor beta chains were read from a single sample in a study of blood T cell repertoires in COVID-19. Sequencing used immunoSEQ multiplex PCR; TCRdb keeps in-frame clones, though not all of them. The data hold fewer than 350,000 clones, with around 87% observed a single time. What was sequenced was peripheral blood. The receptor set was obtained from a woman aged 50 to 60 who had recovered from COVID-19. Each CDR3 is given with its conserved first and last residue. The order of the fields is clone size, V gene, J gene, D gene, CDR3 DNA, CDR3 protein. The D gene is left open where the match is weak. Clone size, where shown, is once, few, many, or a class for clones that have expanded.

size: .; V: TRBV27; J: TRBJ2-3; D: TRBD2; DNA: TGTGCCAGCCGAGCGGGGCCCACAGATACGCAGTATTTT; CDR3: CASRAGPTDTQYF
size: .; V: TRBV4-3; J: TRBJ1-2; D: TRBD1; DNA: TGCGCCAGCAGCCTACAGACAGGGGGGTCTGGCTACACCTTC; CDR3: CASSLQTGGSGYTF
size: few; V: TRBV7-2; J: TRBJ1-5; D: .; DNA: TGTGCCAGCAGCTTACTGGGAGGCAATCAGCCCCAGCATTTT; CDR3: CASSLLGGNQPQHF
size: once; V: TRBV4-3; J: TRBJ1-6; D: .; DNA: TGCGCCAGCAGCCAAGATCTCGGCACAGACACTAATTCACCCCTCCACTTT; CDR3: CASSQDLGTDTNSPLHF
size: .; V: TRBV5-1; J: TRBJ2-3; D: .; DNA: TGCGCCAGCAGCTTGGGGCACAGCACAGATACGCAGTATTTT; CDR3: CASSLGHSTDTQYF
size: .; V: TRBV29-1; J: TRBJ1-2; D: TRBD1; DNA: TGCAGCGTATCCGACAGGGGCTATGGCTACACCTTC; CDR3: CSVSDRGYGYTF
size: .; V: TRBV7-2; J: TRBJ2-3; D: TRBD2; DNA: TGTGCCAGCAGCTCGCCGACTAGCCGGACAGATACGCAGTATTTT; CDR3: CASSSPTSRTDTQYF
size: .; V: TRBV5-5; J: TRBJ2-7; D: TRBD2; DNA: TGTGCCAGCAGTCGTGGACTAGCGGGAGGTGCCCACGAGCAGTACTTC; CDR3: CASSRGLAGGAHEQYF
size: .; V: TRBV6-5; J: TRBJ2-5; D: .; DNA: TGTGCCAGCAGTTACAGGGACTTACAAGAGACCCAGTACTTC; CDR3: CASSYRDLQETQYF
size: once; V: TRBV27; J: TRBJ2-7; D: .; DNA: TGTGCCAGCAGTTCCACAGGGACGGAGGAGCAGTACTTC; CDR3: CASSSTGTEEQYF
size: .; V: TRBV11-2; J: TRBJ1-5; D: .; DNA: TGTGCCAGCAGCTTAGCCAGGGATCAGCCCCAGCATTTT; CDR3: CASSLARDQPQHF
size: .; V: TRBV19; J: TRBJ1-4; D: .; DNA: TGTGCCAGTAGTACCTACAGGGATCCAAATACTGAAAAACTGTTTTTT; CDR3: CASSTYRDPNTEKLFF
size: .; V: TRBV4-1; J: TRBJ2-3; D: TRBD1; DNA: TGCGCCAGCAGCCAGGCCGGGACAGGAATCACAGATACGCAGTATTTT; CDR3: CASSQAGTGITDTQYF
size: .; V: TRBV3-1/TRBV3-2; J: TRBJ2-1; D: .; DNA: TGTGCCAGCAGCCAACTCCAAAGTAGTGTTGAGCAGTTCTTC; CDR3: CASSQLQSSVEQFF
size: .; V: TRBV28; J: TRBJ1-5; D: TRBD1; DNA: TGTGCCAGCAGCCTAGAGAGGGGGCGGTCTATCAGTCAGCCCCAGCATTTT; CDR3: CASSLERGRSISQPQHF
size: .; V: TRBV6-2/TRBV6-3; J: TRBJ1-2; D: .; DNA: TGTGCCAGCAGTTCCGTGTCCTCAGGGGATTCTAACTATGGCTACACCTTC; CDR3: CASSSVSSGDSNYGYTF
size: .; V: TRBV7-2; J: TRBJ1-4; D: .; DNA: TGTGCCAGCAGCTTAACTCCCGAGCTTGAAAAACTGTTTTTT; CDR3: CASSLTPELEKLFF
size: once; V: TRBV28; J: TRBJ2-7; D: TRBD2; DNA: TGTGCCAGCACCCTTCCGGGACTAGCGGGCGAGCAGTACTTC; CDR3: CASTLPGLAGEQYF
size: .; V: TRBV10-3; J: TRBJ1-1; D: .; DNA: TGTGCCTCCAGGGTCCAGGTTGACACTGAAGCTTTCTTT; CDR3: CASRVQVDTEAFF
size: .; V: TRBV6-2/TRBV6-3; J: TRBJ1-2; D: .; DNA: TGTGCCAGCAGTTACAGACAGTCATATGGCTACACCTTC; CDR3: CASSYRQSYGYTF
size: .; V: TRBV4-3; J: TRBJ1-1; D: .; DNA: TGCGCCAGCAGCCTCGGACACGTCACTGAAGCTTTCTTT; CDR3: CASSLGHVTEAFF
size: .; V: TRBV28; J: TRBJ2-3; D: .; DNA: TGTGCCAGCAGTTTATATGAGGGAAGGGATACGCAGTATTTT; CDR3: CASSLYEGRDTQYF
size: .; V: TRBV6-2/TRBV6-3; J: TRBJ2-1; D: .; DNA: TGTGCCAGCAGTACCTTTACCTTAGCGGACCTTTACAATGAGCAGTTCTTC; CDR3: CASSTFTLADLYNEQFF
size: few; V: TRBV6-4; J: TRBJ2-3; D: TRBD2; DNA: TGTGCCAGCAGTGCGCTAGCGGGAGCGACAGATACGCAGTATTTT; CDR3: CASSALAGATDTQYF
size: .; V: TRBV5-1; J: TRBJ2-1; D: TRBD1; DNA: TGCGCCAGCACGGGACAGGGGGCGCAAAGTGAGCAGTTCTTC; CDR3: CASTGQGAQSEQFF
size: .; V: TRBV27; J: TRBJ1-1; D: .; DNA: TGTGCCAGCAGAATAGGACTTAGAAGCACTGAAGCTTTCTTT; CDR3: CASRIGLRSTEAFF
size: .; V: TRBV7-2; J: TRBJ2-3; D: .; DNA: TGTGCCAGCAGCTTAACTCGGGCGGGAGATACGCAGTATTTT; CDR3: CASSLTRAGDTQYF
size: .; V: TRBV11-2; J: TRBJ2-1; D: .; DNA: TGTGCCAGCAGCAGCCGTGTTTTGGAGCAGTTCTTC; CDR3: CASSSRVLEQFF
size: .; V: TRBV7-2; J: TRBJ1-2; D: .; DNA: TGTGCCAGCAGCTTAGGACAGAGCCGATATGCTAACTATGGCTACACCTTC; CDR3: CASSLGQSRYANYGYTF
size: .; V: TRBV4-2; J: TRBJ2-3; D: TRBD2; DNA: TGTGCCAGCAGCCCCACAATAGCGGGAGATACGCAGTATTTT; CDR3: CASSPTIAGDTQYF